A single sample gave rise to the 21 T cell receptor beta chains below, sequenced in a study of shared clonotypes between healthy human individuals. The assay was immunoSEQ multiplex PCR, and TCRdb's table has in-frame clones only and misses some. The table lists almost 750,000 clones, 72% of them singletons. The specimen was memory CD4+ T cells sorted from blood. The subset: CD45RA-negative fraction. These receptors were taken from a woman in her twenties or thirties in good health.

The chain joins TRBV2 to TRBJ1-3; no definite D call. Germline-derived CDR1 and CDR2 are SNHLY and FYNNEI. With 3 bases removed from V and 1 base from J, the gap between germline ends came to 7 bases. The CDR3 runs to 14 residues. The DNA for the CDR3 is TGTGCCAGCAGTGAGGAAACTTCTGGAAACACCATATATTTT. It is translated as CASSEETSGNTIYF.

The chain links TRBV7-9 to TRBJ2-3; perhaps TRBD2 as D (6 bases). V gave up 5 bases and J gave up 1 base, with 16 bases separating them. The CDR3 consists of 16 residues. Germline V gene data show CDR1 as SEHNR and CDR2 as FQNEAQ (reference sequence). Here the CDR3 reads CASSPMGRLGTDTQYF. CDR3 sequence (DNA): TGTGCCAGCAGCCCGATGGGGAGACTAGGCACAGATACGCAGTATTTT. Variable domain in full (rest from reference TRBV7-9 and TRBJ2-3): DTGVSQNPRHKITKRGQNVTFRCDPISEHNRLYWYRQTLGQGPEFLTYFQNEAQLEKSRLLSDRFSAERPKGSFSTLEIQRTEQGDSAMYLCASSPMGRLGTDTQYFGPGTRLTVL.

CDR3 DNA: TGTGCCAGCAGTTACGGGACCGGGGAGACCGGGGAGCTGTTTTTT. Translating gives CASSYGTGETGELFF. The chain has TRBV6-5 and TRBJ2-2, with D possibly called TRBD1 or TRBD2 (5 bases each). Germline CDR1 is MNHEY and CDR2 is SVGAGI. The CDR3 has 15 residues. V was pared by 2 bases and J by 5 bases, with 12 bases between.

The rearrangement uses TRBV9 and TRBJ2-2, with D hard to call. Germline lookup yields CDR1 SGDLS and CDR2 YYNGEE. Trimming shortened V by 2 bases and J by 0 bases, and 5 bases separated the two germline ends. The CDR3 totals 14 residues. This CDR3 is CASSVSANTGELFF. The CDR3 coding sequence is TGTGCCAGCAGCGTTTCCGCGAACACCGGGGAGCTGTTTTTT.

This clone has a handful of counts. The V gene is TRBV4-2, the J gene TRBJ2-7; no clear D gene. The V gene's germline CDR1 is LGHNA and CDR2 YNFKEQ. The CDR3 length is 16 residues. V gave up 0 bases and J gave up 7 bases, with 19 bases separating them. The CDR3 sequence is CASSQEGSSHGDEQYF. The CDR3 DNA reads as TGTGCCAGCAGCCAAGAGGGCTCCTCCCACGGTGATGAGCAGTACTTC.

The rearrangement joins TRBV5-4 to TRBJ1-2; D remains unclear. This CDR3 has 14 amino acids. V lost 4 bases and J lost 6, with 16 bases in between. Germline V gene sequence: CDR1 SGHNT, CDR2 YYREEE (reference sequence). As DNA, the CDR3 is TGTGCCAGCAGCCTCGTGGGTACTAGCCATGGCTACACCTTC. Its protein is CASSLVGTSHGYTF.

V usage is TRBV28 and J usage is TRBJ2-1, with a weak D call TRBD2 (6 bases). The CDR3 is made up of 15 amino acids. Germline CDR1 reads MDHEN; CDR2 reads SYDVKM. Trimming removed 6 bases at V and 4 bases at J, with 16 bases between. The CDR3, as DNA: TGTGCCAGCAGCCCCCTGGTCGGGGGATACAATGAGCAGTTCTTC. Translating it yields CASSPLVGGYNEQFF.

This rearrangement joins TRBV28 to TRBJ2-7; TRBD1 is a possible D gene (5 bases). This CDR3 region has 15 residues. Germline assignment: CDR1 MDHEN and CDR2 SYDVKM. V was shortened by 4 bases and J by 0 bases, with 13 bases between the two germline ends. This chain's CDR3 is CASSYTGLSSYEQYF. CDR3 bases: TGTGCCAGCAGTTATACAGGCCTGAGCTCCTACGAGCAGTACTTC.

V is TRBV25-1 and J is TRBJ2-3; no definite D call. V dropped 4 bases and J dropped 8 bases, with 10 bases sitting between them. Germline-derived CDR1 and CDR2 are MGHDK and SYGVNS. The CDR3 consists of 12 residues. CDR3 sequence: CASSGPSSTQYF. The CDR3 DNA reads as TGTGCCAGCAGTGGGCCCTCCAGTACGCAGTATTTT. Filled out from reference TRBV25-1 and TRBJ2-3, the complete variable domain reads EADIYQTPRYLVIGTGKKITLECSQTMGHDKMYWYQQDPGMELHLIHYSYGVNSTEKGDLSSESTVSRIRTEHFPLTLESARPSHTSQYLCASSGPSSTQYFGPGTRLTVL.

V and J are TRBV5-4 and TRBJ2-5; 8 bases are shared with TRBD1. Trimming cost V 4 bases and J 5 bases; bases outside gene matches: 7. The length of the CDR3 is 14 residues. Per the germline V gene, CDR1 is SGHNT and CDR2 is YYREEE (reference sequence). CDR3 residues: CASSLQGARETQYF. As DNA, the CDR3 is TGTGCCAGCAGCCTCCAGGGGGCTAGGGAGACCCAGTACTTC.

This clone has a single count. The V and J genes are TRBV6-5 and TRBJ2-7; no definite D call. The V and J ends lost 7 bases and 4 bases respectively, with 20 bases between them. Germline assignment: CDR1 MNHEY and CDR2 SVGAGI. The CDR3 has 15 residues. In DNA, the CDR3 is TGTGCCAGCACCCAAAAGCCTCACTCGGAATACGAGCAGTACTTC. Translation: CASTQKPHSEYEQYF.

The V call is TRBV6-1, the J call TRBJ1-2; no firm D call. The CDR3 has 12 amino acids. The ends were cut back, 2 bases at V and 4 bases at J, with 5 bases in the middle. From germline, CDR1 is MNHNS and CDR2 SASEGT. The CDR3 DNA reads TGTGCCAGCAGTGAACCATTCTATGGCTACACCTTC. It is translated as CASSEPFYGYTF.

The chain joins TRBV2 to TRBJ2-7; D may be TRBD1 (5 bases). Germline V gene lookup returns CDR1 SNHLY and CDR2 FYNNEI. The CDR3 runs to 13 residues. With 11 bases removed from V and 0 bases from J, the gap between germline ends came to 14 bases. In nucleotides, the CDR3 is TGTGCCCTCGGACACCCATCCTCCTACGAGCAGTACTTC. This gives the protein CALGHPSSYEQYF.

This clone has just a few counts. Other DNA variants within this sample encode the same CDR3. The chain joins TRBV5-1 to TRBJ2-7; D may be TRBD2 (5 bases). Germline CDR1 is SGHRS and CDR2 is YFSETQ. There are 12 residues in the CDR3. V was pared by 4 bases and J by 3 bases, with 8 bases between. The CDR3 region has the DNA TGCGCCAGCAGCCCGGGAAGCTACGAGCAGTACTTC. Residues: CASSPGSYEQYF.

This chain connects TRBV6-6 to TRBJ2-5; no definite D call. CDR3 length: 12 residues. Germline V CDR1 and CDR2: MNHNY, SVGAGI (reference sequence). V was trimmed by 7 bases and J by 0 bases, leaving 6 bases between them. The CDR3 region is CASMEYQETQYF. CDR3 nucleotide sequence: TGTGCCAGCATGGAGTACCAAGAGACCCAGTACTTC.

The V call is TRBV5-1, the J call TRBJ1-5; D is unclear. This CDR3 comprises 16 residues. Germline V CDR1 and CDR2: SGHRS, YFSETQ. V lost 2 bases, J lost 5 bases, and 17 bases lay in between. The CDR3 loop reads CASSFSDGPGDQPQHF. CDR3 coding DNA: TGCGCCAGCAGCTTCTCCGACGGACCCGGGGATCAGCCCCAGCATTTT. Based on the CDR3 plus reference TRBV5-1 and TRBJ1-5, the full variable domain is KAGVTQTPRYLIKTRGQQVTLSCSPISGHRSVSWYQQTPGQGLQFLFEYFSETQRNKGNFPGRFSGRQFSNSRSEMNVSTLELGDSALYLCASSFSDGPGDQPQHFGDGTRLSIL.

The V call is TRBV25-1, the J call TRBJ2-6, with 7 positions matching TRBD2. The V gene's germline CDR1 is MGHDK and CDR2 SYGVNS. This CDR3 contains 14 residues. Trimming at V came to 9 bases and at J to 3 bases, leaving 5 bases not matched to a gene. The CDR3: CASGGRGGANVLTF. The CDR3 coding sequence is TGTGCCAGTGGCGGGAGAGGTGGGGCCAACGTCCTGACTTTC.

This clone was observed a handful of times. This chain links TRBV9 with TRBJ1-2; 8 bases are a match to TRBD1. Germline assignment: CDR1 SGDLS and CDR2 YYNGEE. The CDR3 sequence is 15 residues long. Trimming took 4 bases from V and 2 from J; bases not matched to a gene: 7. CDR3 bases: TGTGCCAGCAGCACAGGACAGGGTTGGAACTATGGCTACACCTTC. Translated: CASSTGQGWNYGYTF.

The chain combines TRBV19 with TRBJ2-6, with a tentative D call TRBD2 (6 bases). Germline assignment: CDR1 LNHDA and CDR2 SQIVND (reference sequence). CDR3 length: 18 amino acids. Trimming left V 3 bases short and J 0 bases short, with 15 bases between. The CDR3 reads CASSIFPGVPSGANVLTF. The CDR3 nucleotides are TGTGCCAGTAGTATTTTCCCGGGGGTCCCCTCTGGGGCCAACGTCCTGACTTTC.

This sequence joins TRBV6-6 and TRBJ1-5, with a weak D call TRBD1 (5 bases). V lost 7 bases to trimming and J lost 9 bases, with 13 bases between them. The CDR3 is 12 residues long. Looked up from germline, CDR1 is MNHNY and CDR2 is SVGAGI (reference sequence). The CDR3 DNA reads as TGTGCCAGCACCTCCCCAGGGTGGCCCCAGCATTTT. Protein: CASTSPGWPQHF.

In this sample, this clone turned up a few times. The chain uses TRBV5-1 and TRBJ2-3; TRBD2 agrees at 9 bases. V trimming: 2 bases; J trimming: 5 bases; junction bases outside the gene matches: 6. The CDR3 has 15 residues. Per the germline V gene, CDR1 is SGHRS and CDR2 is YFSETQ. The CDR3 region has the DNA TGCGCCAGCAGCTTTGGCGGGAGGGCCGAAGATACGCAGTATTTT. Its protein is CASSFGGRAEDTQYF.